This TCR beta chain is drawn from a study of blood T cell repertoires in COVID-19. The overall study: COVID-19 samples from acute and convalescent phases originated in the United States, Italy and Spain. T cells, B-cell-depleted T cells, or PBMCs supplied cDNA or gDNA.

Per the original data handling: Using reference gene primer amplification, nucleated cell counts were estimated. The repertoire was sequenced with immunoSEQ multiplex PCR; TCRdb's copy has only in-frame clones and lacks some. The V and J calls and clone size are taken from that table; D and trimming were inferred from the DNA. The sample has some 240,000 clones, 75% to 90% seen once. The CDR3 is made up of 13 amino acids. Germline values: CDR1 GTSNPN, CDR2 SVGIG (reference sequence). V was clipped by 2 bases and J by 3 bases, with 8 bases between them. The genes are TRBV30 and TRBJ1-5; D is unresolved. Sequenced sample: peripheral blood. The TCR comes from an older woman with active or convalescent COVID-19. The CDR3 spells CAWSTNTNQPQHF. Here the CDR3 DNA reads TGTGCCTGGAGTACAAACACCAATCAGCCCCAGCATTTT.